These 9 T cell receptor beta chains were sequenced from one sample in a study of blood T cell repertoires in COVID-19. Produced via immunoSEQ multiplex PCR; TCRdb's table is partial and in-frame only. The sample includes around 70,000 clones, roughly 89% of them seen just once. The specimen sequenced was peripheral blood. The receptors here all came from an elderly man with acute or convalescent COVID-19.

CDR3 in amino acids: CASSIGRQGNNSPLHF. The CDR3 DNA follows: TGTGCCAGTAGTATAGGACGACAGGGAAATAATTCACCCCTCCACTTT. This sequence joins TRBV19 and TRBJ1-6; 7 bases are a match to TRBD1. CDR1 LNHDA and CDR2 SQIVND come from the germline V gene (reference sequence). The V segment lost 1 base and the J segment 5 bases; nucleotides outside the gene matches: 5. This CDR3 has 16 residues.

The chain joins TRBV6-6 to TRBJ2-7, with a tentative D call TRBD1 (5 bases). CDR3 length equals 15 residues. Trimming cost V 0 bases and J 4 bases, with 13 bases left between them. The germline gives CDR1 MNHNY, CDR2 SVGAGI (reference sequence). For the CDR3, the DNA is TGTGCCAGCAGTTACTCGTGGCAGGGCTCGTACGAGCAGTACTTC. This encodes CASSYSWQGSYEQYF.

The chain carries TRBV7-9 and TRBJ1-1, with D unresolved. The germline gives CDR1 SEHNR, CDR2 FQNEAQ (reference sequence). Trimming left V 5 bases short and J 1 base short, with 11 bases between. This CDR3 contains 14 residues. The CDR3: CASSPTAGNTEAFF. CDR3 nucleotides: TGTGCCAGCAGCCCAACTGCGGGGAACACTGAAGCTTTCTTT.

This clone has only one observation. The J gene is TRBJ2-2, the V gene TRBV5-5; 7 bases align to TRBD1. V was clipped by 5 bases and J by 4 bases; unmatched bases: 11. Germline V gives CDR1 SGHKS, CDR2 YYEKEE (reference sequence). This CDR3 spans 16 amino acids. The CDR3 loop is CASSFAQGFSTGELFF. CDR3 in DNA: TGTGCCAGCAGTTTCGCACAGGGGTTTAGCACCGGGGAGCTGTTTTTT.

The rearrangement joins TRBV3-1 (or the pseudogene TRBV3-2) to TRBJ1-6; possibly TRBD1 for D (5 bases). This CDR3 has 15 residues. The germline V gene encodes CDR1 LGHDT and CDR2 YNNKEL (reference sequence). V lost 0 bases and J 7 bases, leaving 10 bases between the germline ends. DNA for the CDR3: TGTGCCAGCAGCCAAGATAGGGGTTGGAATTCACCCCTCCACTTT. Residues: CASSQDRGWNSPLHF.

V and J are TRBV7-9 and TRBJ2-1, with 10 bases that match TRBD2. V shed 2 bases, J shed 4 bases, and the junction held 2 bases outside the gene matches. CDR1 and CDR2 from the germline V gene are SEHNR and FQNEAQ (reference sequence). The CDR3 covers 15 residues. DNA of the CDR3: TGTGCCAGCAGCTTAAGCGGGAGGGTTTACAATGAGCAGTTCTTC. Encoded protein: CASSLSGRVYNEQFF.

The chain carries TRBV10-3 and TRBJ1-1; 8 nucleotides match TRBD1. This CDR3 is 19 amino acids long. The trim removed 0 bases at V and 0 bases at J, leaving 12 bases unmatched. Germline CDR1 ENHRY, CDR2 SYGVKD. In DNA form, the CDR3 reads TGTGCCATCAGTGAGTCGTTCAGGGGGCTGAATACTATGAACACTGAAGCTTTCTTT. Protein sequence: CAISESFRGLNTMNTEAFF.

The J gene is TRBJ1-4, the V gene TRBV18; 7 bases align to TRBD1. With V trimmed by 4 bases and J by 4 bases, 9 bases remained unmatched. This CDR3 contains 16 residues. Per germline, CDR1 KGHSH and CDR2 LQKENI. Here the CDR3 reads CASSLTGDSLNEKLFF. In nucleotides, the CDR3 is TGTGCCAGCTCACTAACTGGGGACAGTCTTAATGAAAAACTGTTTTTT.

V gene TRBV27 combines with J gene TRBJ2-7; 9 bases are shared with TRBD1. The length of the CDR3 is 15 residues. The V gene's germline CDR1 is MNHEY and CDR2 SMNVEV (reference sequence). The ends lost 4 bases at V and 7 bases at J; junction bases unmatched: 11. For the CDR3, the DNA is TGTGCCAGCAGTTCTCTCCGGGACAGGGTAGGTGAGCAGTACTTC. It codes for CASSSLRDRVGEQYF.